Below, 13 T cell receptor beta chains from the same sample are listed, as sequenced in a study of vaccination and CD4 T cells after COVID-19. Antigens for these TCRs are unknown. Scientists ran DNA taken from cultured CD4+ T cells through the Oncomine TCR Beta short-read assay for sequencing. TCRdb re-called the PCR reads through MiXCR, storing one row per CDR3 protein. The data contain roughly 15,000 distinct CDR3 sequences, around 50% of them singletons. The sample's treatment: approximately 9-day PBMC culture with coronavirus spike peptide pools or control peptides (ViraFEST assay). Sequencing was performed on cultured CD4+ T cells from blood, taken after SARS-CoV-2 vaccination. Every receptor here comes from a human donor with COVID-19.

In this sample, this clonotype turned up a few times. This chain connects TRBV20-1 to TRBJ1-1, with D possibly being TRBD1 (5 bases). The V and J ends lost 2 bases and 1 base respectively, with 11 bases between them. Germline V CDR1 and CDR2: DFQATT, SNEGSKA (reference sequence). CDR3 length: 14 residues. The CDR3 DNA sequence: TGCAGTGCTAGACCGACAGCGGGGAACACTGAAGCTTTCTTT. Encoded protein: CSARPTAGNTEAFF.

The CDR3 nucleotides read TGTGCCAGCAGGGGATACGGCGGGGGCGAGCAGTACTTC. Translating it yields CASRGYGGGEQYF. J is TRBJ2-7 and V is TRBV27; TRBD2 matches at 7 bases. There are 13 residues in the CDR3. Germline V CDR1 and CDR2: MNHEY, SMNVEV (reference sequence). V was clipped by 6 bases and J by 6 bases; unmatched bases: 8.

This chain links TRBV11-3 with TRBJ1-2; D is unresolved. Per germline, CDR1 SGHNT and CDR2 YENEEA. The CDR3 length is 14 residues. V shed 7 bases and J shed 2 bases, with 14 bases lying between them. CDR3 nucleotide sequence: TGTGCCAGCACCTCGGGTGGCAAGAACTATGGCTACACCTTC. Amino acids: CASTSGGKNYGYTF. Variable domain in full (rest from reference TRBV11-3 and TRBJ1-2): EAGVVQSPRYKIIEKKQPVAFWCNPISGHNTLYWYLQNLGQGPELLIRYENEEAVDDSQLPKDRFSAERLKGVDSTLKIQPAELGDSAVYLCASTSGGKNYGYTFGSGTRLTVV.

V is TRBV28 and J is TRBJ2-5; possible D gene TRBD1, 5 bases. This CDR3 has 17 amino acids. Trimming removed 6 bases at V and 4 bases at J, with 24 bases between. The germline V gene encodes CDR1 MDHEN and CDR2 SYDVKM. DNA of the CDR3: TGTGCCAGCAGCCCCCCAGGACACCCTCAGGCTTCAGAGACCCAGTACTTC. Translating gives CASSPPGHPQASETQYF.

The V gene is TRBV20-1, the J gene TRBJ2-3, with D unresolved. CDR1 and CDR2 (germline): DFQATT, SNEGSKA (reference sequence). Trimming took off 3 bases at V and 4 bases at J, with 8 bases between the two ends. CDR3 size: 12 residues. In DNA, the CDR3 is TGCAGTGCTAGTCCCCTAGCAGATACGCAGTATTTT. Translating gives CSASPLADTQYF.

This clonotype has more than one count but fewer than ten. The chain uses TRBV5-4 and TRBJ2-2; the D is unclear. In germline, CDR1 is SGHNT, CDR2 YYREEE (reference sequence). The CDR3 has 12 amino acids. V was cut by 4 bases and J by 3 bases, with 4 bases left in between. The CDR3 DNA reads as TGTGCCAGCAGCGCCTACACCGGGGAGCTGTTTTTT. This gives the protein CASSAYTGELFF.

V and J are TRBV15 and TRBJ2-1; no clear D gene. Trimming shortened V by 4 bases and J by 4 bases, and 8 bases separated the two germline ends. Germline-derived CDR1 and CDR2 are LNHNV and YYDKDF (reference sequence). CDR3 length: 13 residues. DNA for the CDR3: TGTGCCACCAGCAACGGGCCGTACAATGAGCAGTTCTTC. This translates into CATSNGPYNEQFF. Combining the CDR3 with reference TRBV15 and TRBJ2-1 gives the whole variable domain DAMVIQNPRYQVTQFGKPVTLSCSQTLNHNVMYWYQQKSSQAPKLLFHYYDKDFNNEADTPDNFQSRRPNTSFCFLDIRSPGLGDTAMYLCATSNGPYNEQFFGPGTRLTVL.

This clonotype was detected only a few times. The rearrangement links TRBV19 to TRBJ2-5; 11 nucleotides match TRBD2. Unmatched junction bases numbered 2, after V lost 5 bases and J lost 3 bases. There are 14 residues in the CDR3. Germline V gene sequence: CDR1 LNHDA, CDR2 SQIVND (reference sequence). The CDR3 spells CASSGGLAEETQYF. CDR3 DNA sequence: TGTGCCAGTAGTGGGGGACTAGCGGAAGAGACCCAGTACTTC.

This chain connects TRBV2 to TRBJ2-3; 7 nucleotides line up with TRBD1. Germline V CDR1 and CDR2: SNHLY, FYNNEI. V lost 11 bases, J lost 2 bases, and 7 bases stayed unmatched. The length of the CDR3 is 13 residues. The CDR3 coding sequence is TGTGCCCTATCCGACAGGGTCACAGATACGCAGTATTTT. Amino acid sequence: CALSDRVTDTQYF.

The rearrangement links TRBV6-1 to TRBJ1-2; D gene ambiguous. The CDR3 is 11 residues long. Trimming shortened V by 5 bases and J by 4 bases, and 5 bases separated the two germline ends. Per germline, CDR1 MNHNS and CDR2 SASEGT. In DNA form, the CDR3 reads TGTGCCAGCAGTCGGGGCTATGGCTACACCTTC. Amino acid sequence: CASSRGYGYTF.

The chain couples TRBV2 to TRBJ1-4, with 7 bases that match TRBD1. The V segment lost 8 bases and the J segment 5 bases; nucleotides outside the gene matches: 5. The length of the CDR3 is 13 residues. The germline V gene encodes CDR1 SNHLY and CDR2 FYNNEI. The CDR3 DNA follows: TGTGCCAGCCGACGGGACAGCAATGAAAAACTGTTTTTT. Its protein product is CASRRDSNEKLFF.

This chain links TRBV12-3 or TRBV12-4 with TRBJ1-2; weak D call: TRBD1 (5 bases). CDR3 size: 12 residues. Deletions cut 7 bases from V and 3 bases from J, with 9 bases between. CDR3 DNA: TGTGCCAGCACCGGGGACGACTATGGCTACACCTTC. Residues: CASTGDDYGYTF.

This chain links TRBV7-2 with TRBJ2-3; 11 bases are shared with TRBD2. The germline gives CDR1 SGHTA, CDR2 FQGNSA. This CDR3 has 15 amino acids. Unmatched junction bases numbered 11, after V lost 8 bases and J lost 7 bases. CDR3 sequence (DNA): TGTGCCAGCGCTAGAGGTAGCGGGGGGGCCTATACGCAGTATTTT. Translating gives CASARGSGGAYTQYF. Full variable domain (missing parts from reference TRBV7-2 and TRBJ2-3): GAGVSQSPSNKVTEKGKDVELRCDPISGHTALYWYRQSLGQGLEFLIYFQGNSAPDKSGLPSDRFSAERTGGSVSTLTIQRTQQEDSAVYLCASARGSGGAYTQYFGPGTRLTVL.